This T cell receptor (beta chain) was identified in a study of blood T cell repertoires in COVID-19. Overall study: Samples taken during acute and convalescent COVID-19 were collected in the United States, Italy and Spain. T cells, B-cell-depleted T cells, or PBMCs supplied cDNA or gDNA.

This clone was found once. Authors' data handling: Reference gene primers were amplified, and this amplification served to estimate nucleated cell counts. Data came from immunoSEQ multiplex PCR; TCRdb stores just in-frame clones and leaves some out. The V and J calls and the clone size are those of that table, but D and trimming were determined from the DNA. This sample has approximately 230,000 clones, with around 88% found just once. This CDR3 has 17 amino acids. From germline, CDR1 is SEHNR and CDR2 FQNEAQ (reference sequence). Trimming stripped 5 bases from V and 3 bases from J, with 20 bases between.

Source material: peripheral blood. This TCR was sampled from a man older than 75 with acute or convalescent COVID-19. The chain has TRBV7-9 and TRBJ1-5; D perhaps matches TRBD1 (6 bases). This CDR3 reads CASSPGAGSGDNQPQHF. CDR3 nucleotide sequence: TGTGCCAGCAGCCCAGGGGCAGGGAGTGGGGACAATCAGCCCCAGCATTTT.